This T cell receptor (beta chain) derives from a study of glioma-infiltrating T cells after dendritic cell vaccination. The primer mix had 60 V beta and 13 J beta primers. The protocol was immunoSEQ multiplex PCR, while the TCRdb copy is restricted to in-frame clones and leaves out a portion. Among tens of thousands of clones listed, about 84% were seen once. This TCR came from a human donor with glioblastoma. The sequenced sample was blood, obtained before dendritic cell vaccination.

CDR3 loop: CASSFSHSYEQYF. The CDR3 bases are TGTGCCAGCAGCTTTTCACATTCCTACGAGCAGTACTTC. This chain uses TRBV11-1 with TRBJ2-7; no clear D gene. With 3 bases removed from V and 1 base from J, the gap between germline ends came to 7 bases. Germline assignment: CDR1 SGHAT and CDR2 FQDESV (reference sequence). There are 13 residues in the CDR3.